Included here is one T cell receptor (beta chain) sequence, with context. The sample holds one count of this clonotype. It has no known antigen specificity. Within one base of it there is no much larger clone, and no base qualities were kept. Weak support is all one read offers. For CDR1 and CDR2, the germline V gene lists MDHEN and SYDVKM. Measured from the cysteine to the phenylalanine, the CDR3 is 13 residues long. Only the CDR3 DNA stays, 39 bases, in frame from base 1. Here V drops 10 bases and J drops 2 bases, and the junction holds 7 bases not matched to any gene. Ophthalmopathy patients had moderately to severely active disease, Clinical Activity Score of at least 3, NOSPECS grade of at least 4, and disease duration under 3 months. Anyone with other autoimmune diseases, uncontrolled infections, pregnancy or lactation was excluded from the study. Diagnosis was based on clinical symptoms, serum thyroxine, TRAb, thyroid ultrasound and orbital computed tomography. Ficoll-Paque density gradient centrifugation was used to isolate PBMCs from around 10 ml of fresh peripheral blood. Total RNA was extracted with Trizol reagent and quality-checked on an Agilent 2100 Bioanalyzer.

For repertoire sequencing, the TCR beta CDR3 regions were amplified from RNA transcripts. The first round of RT-PCR was done with HTBI primers and the Qiagen OneStep RT-PCR kit, and was followed by a second round of multiplex PCR, then size selection and purification. Libraries were sequenced paired-end with 100 bp reads on an Illumina HiSeq2000. The study's own analysis went as follows. SOAPnuke was used for read processing, and reads with adapters, uncalled bases, a mean Phred below 15, or no exact constant-primer or identifier match were discarded. High-quality paired reads were merged with COPE v1.2.5. Unique nucleotide sequences were defined as clonotypes and aligned to IMGT TRB V, D and J references using MiTCR v1.1. Analysis was restricted to V-J combinations with a frequency above 0.0001, which covered 98% to 99.2% of repertoires. A TCR clonal expansion and chaos score per V-J combination was defined as the ratio of F50 clonal expansion to chaos observed in the TCRdist matrix. Welch's t-statistics and random forest were used to reduce the features to about 14 V-J combinations, which were then used as input to a naive Bayes classifier. The Morisita-Horn index was used to measure how similar the thyroid and blood repertoires were. Clones were called with MiXCR by TCRdb after fastp trimmed the public reads at Q25, and only in-frame beta chains were retained. Entries are consolidated by CDR3 protein sequence, retaining the most common genes and DNA. These V and J calls rely on TCRdb rather than the paper's analysis. The sample includes under 200,000 distinct CDR3 sequences, with approximately 40% observed a single time. Approximately 5.5% of the sample is held by the ten biggest clonotypes.

The data stem from a study of Graves' ophthalmopathy and Graves' hyperthyroidism (dated by TCRdb to 2016 to 2018). About the investigation overall: Peripheral blood was collected at initial diagnosis, before any treatment. TCR beta repertoire signatures were used to distinguish Graves' ophthalmopathy from Graves' hyperthyroidism and to predict progression to ophthalmopathy. In total, 135 blood samples were TCR-sequenced: some 43 ophthalmopathy, around 75 hyperthyroidism and some 17 hyperthyroidism-to-ophthalmopathy patients. To explore V-J signatures distinguishing ophthalmopathy from hyperthyroidism, a discovery set of roughly 100 patients (43 ophthalmopathy, over 55 stable hyperthyroidism) was enrolled. The independent validation cohort included 18 to 20 hyperthyroidism patients plus 17 patients who later progressed from hyperthyroidism to ophthalmopathy. In five or six hyperthyroidism patients, the T-cell repertoire of thyroid tissue was compared with the T-cell repertoire of blood. After sampling, hyperthyroidism patients received methimazole starting at 30 mg daily, and ophthalmopathy patients received high-dose intravenous methylprednisolone. For training and testing, the 100 or so patients in the discovery cohort were randomly divided in a 7:3 ratio.

What the study reported, not specific to this receptor: In validation, the model predicted ophthalmopathy progression with roughly 68% sensitivity and 72.22% specificity; some 13 predicted patients were CT-confirmed with GO in a median of 6.5 months. Sample size was not statistically predetermined, and group allocation was not concealed from the investigators. Most expanded thyroid clonotypes with frequency above 0.001 were also detected in blood, suggesting blood repertoires may reflect the thyroid immune response. In cross-validation, the 13-signature model distinguished ophthalmopathy from stable hyperthyroidism with roughly 90% sensitivity and approximately 81% specificity, and in the test set the corresponding values were approximately 79% and 70%.

The V gene is TRBV28 and the J gene is TRBJ1-2; TRBD1 aligns with 7 central bases. This receptor was obtained from a woman aged 40 to 55 with Graves' ophthalmopathy. Donor details come from another sample of the same person, matched by shared clones. Sequencing was done on a sample of peripheral blood. The CDR3 reads as follows: CATRDSSNYGYTF. The nucleotide sequence is TGTGCCACCCGGGACAGCTCAAACTATGGCTACACCTTC.